This T cell receptor beta chain is drawn from a study of blood T cell repertoires in COVID-19 (dated by TCRdb to about 2020). Some background on the complete study: Samples from collaborators originated in the United States, Italy and Spain and spanned both the acute and convalescent phases of COVID-19. The material from the prospective study consisted of cDNA or gDNA derived from T cells, B-cell-depleted T cells, or PBMCs. Subjects who had been exposed to COVID-19, were actively infected with it, or had recovered from it provided the deeply sampled blood TCRbeta repertoires that made up the dataset. A freely available public database, intended as a resource for researchers studying the immune response to SARS-CoV-2, is where the repertoires were released. The samples were drawn from two sources: the first 160 participants of the ongoing ImmuneRACE study, and approximately 1,300 subjects contributed by 6 global collaborators. Sample metadata almost always included a de-identified subject ID, COVID-19 status, age in years and sex. Where HLA class I and class II types were available, the types were taken from metadata supplied by the sample provider, not from assay-based typing. Summary of the overall study and its limitations: Clinical and demographic metadata were provided uncurated, with the amount varying by source and participant.

Participants in the prospective study were aged roughly 18 to 90 years, lived in about two dozen United States geographic areas, and enrolled through a virtual design. In the prospective study, cohorts were assigned on the basis of participant-reported clinical history obtained from a screening survey and a study questionnaire. Recovered participants in ImmuneRACE Cohort 3 were defined as having two consecutive negative NP/OP PCR tests, clearance from a healthcare professional, or resolution of symptoms. Mobile phlebotomists in the prospective study collected whole blood, serum and a nasopharyngeal or oropharyngeal swab from every participant. Over a roughly 2-month period, participants in the prospective study had the option of providing additional blood draws and questionnaires. Before DNA extraction, blood samples from the prospective study were shipped at room temperature or frozen. Cut back by 1 base and 2 bases, the V and J ends lie 3 bases apart. From the germline V gene, CDR1 is SGHNT and CDR2 is YENEEA. Including the terminal cysteine and phenylalanine, the CDR3 comprises 13 residues. Solely the CDR3 DNA is kept, with 39 bases framed from the first base.

With respect to this clone: Its antigen is still unknown. Base qualities are not provided; no much larger clone lies one nucleotide away.

The immunoSEQ Assay, a bias-controlled multiplex PCR, was used to amplify TCRbeta CDR3 regions from genomic DNA. The source study handled its data this way. The number of nucleated cells in each sample was estimated by amplification of reference gene primers within the assay. To quantify the absolute abundance of each unique TCRbeta CDR3 rearrangement, sequence reads were collapsed and filtered. For each sample, productive Simpson clonality was calculated as the square root of Simpson's diversity index over productive rearrangements. The table comes from immuneACCESS by way of TCRdb, which keeps in-frame sequences with V and J called. Part of the clones is missing from these tables; in studies checked, under half for an unresolved V gene and the rest for unknown reasons. Clonal size and the V and J genes are those of that table, whereas D and trimming came from the DNA. Counted in this sample were a few hundred thousand clones; roughly 90% of them appeared once. The top ten constitute around 9.5% of the sample.

The sequence was collected from a middle-aged woman who had recovered from COVID-19. Sequenced input: PBMCs or T cells enriched from blood (not recorded which). Recombination connected TRBV11-3 to TRBJ2-1, with the D gene not clear enough to name. The DNA sequence is TGTGCCAGCAGCTTAGTAGCCTACAATGAGCAGTTCTTC. Protein translation: CASSLVAYNEQFF.